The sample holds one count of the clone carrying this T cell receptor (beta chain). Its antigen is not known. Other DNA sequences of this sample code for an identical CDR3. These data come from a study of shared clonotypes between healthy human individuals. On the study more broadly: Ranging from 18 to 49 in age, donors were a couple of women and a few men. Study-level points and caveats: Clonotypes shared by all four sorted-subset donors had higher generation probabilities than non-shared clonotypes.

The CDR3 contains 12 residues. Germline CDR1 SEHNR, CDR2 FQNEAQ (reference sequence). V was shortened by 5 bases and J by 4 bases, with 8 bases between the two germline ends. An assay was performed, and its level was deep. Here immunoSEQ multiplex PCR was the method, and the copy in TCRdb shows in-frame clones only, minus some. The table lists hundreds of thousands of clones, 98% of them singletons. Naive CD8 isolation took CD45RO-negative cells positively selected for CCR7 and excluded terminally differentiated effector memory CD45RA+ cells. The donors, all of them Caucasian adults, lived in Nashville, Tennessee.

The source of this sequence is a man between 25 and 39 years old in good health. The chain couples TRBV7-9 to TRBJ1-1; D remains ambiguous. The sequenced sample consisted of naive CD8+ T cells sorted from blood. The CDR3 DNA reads TGTGCCAGCAGCCTCGGGGTCACTGAAGCTTTCTTT. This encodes CASSLGVTEAFF.